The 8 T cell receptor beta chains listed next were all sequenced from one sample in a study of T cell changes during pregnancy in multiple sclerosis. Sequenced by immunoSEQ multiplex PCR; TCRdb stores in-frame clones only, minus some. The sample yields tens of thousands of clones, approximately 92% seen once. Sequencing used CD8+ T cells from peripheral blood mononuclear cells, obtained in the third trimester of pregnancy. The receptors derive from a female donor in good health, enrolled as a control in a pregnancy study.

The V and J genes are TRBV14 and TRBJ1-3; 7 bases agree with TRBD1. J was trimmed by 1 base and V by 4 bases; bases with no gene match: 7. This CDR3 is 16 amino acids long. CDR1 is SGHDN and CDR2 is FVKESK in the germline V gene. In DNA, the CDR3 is TGTGCCAGCAGCCGTTCCGGGACAGCATCTGGAAACACCATATATTTT. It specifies CASSRSGTASGNTIYF.

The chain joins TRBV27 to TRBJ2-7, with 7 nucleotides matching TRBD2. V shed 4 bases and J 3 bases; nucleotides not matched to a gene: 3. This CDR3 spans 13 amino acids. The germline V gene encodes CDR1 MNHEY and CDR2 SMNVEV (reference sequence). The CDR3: CASSSSGDYEQYF. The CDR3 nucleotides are TGTGCCAGCAGTTCTAGCGGAGACTACGAGCAGTACTTC.

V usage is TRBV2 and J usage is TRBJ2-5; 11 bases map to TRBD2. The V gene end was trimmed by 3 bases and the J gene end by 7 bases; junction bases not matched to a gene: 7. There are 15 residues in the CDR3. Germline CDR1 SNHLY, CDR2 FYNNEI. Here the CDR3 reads CASSEISGGALTQYF. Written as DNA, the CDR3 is TGTGCCAGCAGTGAGATTAGCGGGGGGGCCTTGACCCAGTACTTC.

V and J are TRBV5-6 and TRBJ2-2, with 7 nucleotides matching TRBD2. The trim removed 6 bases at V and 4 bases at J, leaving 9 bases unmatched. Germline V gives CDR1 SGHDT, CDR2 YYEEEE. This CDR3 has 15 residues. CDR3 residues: CASIRGGAITGELFF. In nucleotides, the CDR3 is TGTGCCAGCATACGGGGAGGGGCTATCACCGGGGAGCTGTTTTTT.

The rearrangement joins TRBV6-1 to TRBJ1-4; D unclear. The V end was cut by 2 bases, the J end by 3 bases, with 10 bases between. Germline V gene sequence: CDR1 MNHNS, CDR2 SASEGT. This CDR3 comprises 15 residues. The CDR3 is CASSESRPANEKLFF. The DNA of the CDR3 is TGTGCCAGCAGTGAATCTAGGCCGGCTAATGAAAAACTGTTTTTT.

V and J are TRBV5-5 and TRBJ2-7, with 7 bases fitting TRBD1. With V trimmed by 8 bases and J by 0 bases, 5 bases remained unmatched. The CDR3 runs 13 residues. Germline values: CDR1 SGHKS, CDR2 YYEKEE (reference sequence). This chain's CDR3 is CASHRDSSYEQYF. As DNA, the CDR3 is TGTGCCAGTCACCGGGACAGCTCCTACGAGCAGTACTTC.

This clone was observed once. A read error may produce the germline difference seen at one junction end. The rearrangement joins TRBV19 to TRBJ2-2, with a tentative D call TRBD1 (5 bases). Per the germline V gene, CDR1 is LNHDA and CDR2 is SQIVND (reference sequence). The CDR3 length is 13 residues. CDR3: CAGRWGRTGELFF. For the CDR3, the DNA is TGTGCCGGTAGATGGGGCAGAACCGGGGAGCTGTTTTTT.

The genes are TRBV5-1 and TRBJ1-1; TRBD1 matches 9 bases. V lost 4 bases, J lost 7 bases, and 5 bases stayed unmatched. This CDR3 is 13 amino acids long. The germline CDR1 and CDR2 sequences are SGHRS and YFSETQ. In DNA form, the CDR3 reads TGCGCCAGCAGCGGGGACAGGGATGGTGAAGCTTTCTTT. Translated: CASSGDRDGEAFF.